The text below deals with one T cell receptor (beta chain). The data originate from a study of blood T cell repertoires in COVID-19. TCRdb keeps only in-frame clones here, not all; method: immunoSEQ multiplex PCR. The sample yields about 200,000 clones, 75% to 85% seen once. This CDR3 is built from 14 residues. Germline V gene lookup returns CDR1 MNHNS and CDR2 SASEGT. V lost 2 bases and J lost 4; bases outside the gene matches: 3. This sequence was found in a human donor in a cohort sampled during active COVID-19. V usage is TRBV6-1 and J usage is TRBJ1-2, with 8 bases lining up with TRBD1. Sample: peripheral blood. This CDR3 reads CASSETDRVYGYTF. CDR3 nucleotide sequence: TGTGCCAGCAGTGAAACGGACAGGGTCTATGGCTACACCTTC.